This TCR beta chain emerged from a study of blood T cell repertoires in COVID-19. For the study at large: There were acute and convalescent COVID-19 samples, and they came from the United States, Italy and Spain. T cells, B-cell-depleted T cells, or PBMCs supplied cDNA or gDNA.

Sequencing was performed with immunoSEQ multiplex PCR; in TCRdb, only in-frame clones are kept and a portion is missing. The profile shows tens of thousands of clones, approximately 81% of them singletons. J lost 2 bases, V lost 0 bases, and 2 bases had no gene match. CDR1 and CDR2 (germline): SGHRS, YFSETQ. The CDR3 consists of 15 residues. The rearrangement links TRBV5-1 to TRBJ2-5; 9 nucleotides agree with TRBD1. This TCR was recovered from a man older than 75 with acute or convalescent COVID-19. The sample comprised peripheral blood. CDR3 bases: TGCGCCAGCAGCTTGGAAGGACAGGGGCAAGAGACCCAGTACTTC. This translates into CASSLEGQGQETQYF.